The entry that follows covers one T cell receptor (beta chain) sequence. It has no known antigen specificity. No quality values exist for individual bases; no much larger clone is one base distant. This record belongs to a study of control samples from healthy donors and cancer patients (dated by TCRdb to between 2020 and 2021). Libraries were built with the immunoSEQ multiplex PCR assay. TCRdb carries this immuneACCESS record with in-frame sequences only. Its versions omit some clonotypes, under half of them owing to an unresolved V gene in the studies checked, with the rest unexplained. Across this sample there are tens of thousands of clones, with about 80% seen only once. The top ten clonotypes cover less than 15% of the sample. From cysteine to phenylalanine, the CDR3 is 16 amino acids long. Just the 48-base CDR3 DNA is kept, in frame starting at base 1. The germline V gene specifies SGHTA as CDR1 and FQGNSA as CDR2. Trimming at the junction amounts to 1 base on V and 0 bases on J, and the germline ends lie 12 bases apart.

Sequences were obtained from blood. The rearrangement combines TRBV7-2 with TRBJ1-1; matching of 6 bases hints at TRBD1 as the D gene. This clonotype was obtained from a man aged 45-60 years in good health. The nucleotides read TGTGCCAGCAGCTTAGATGCAGGGGTGATGAACACTGAAGCTTTCTTT. Translated, it reads CASSLDAGVMNTEAFF.